This TCR beta chain was observed in a study of OX40 agonist ivuxolimab in advanced cancers. Study observations and caveats: Among T cells, CD8+ cells averaged more expanded clones than CD4+ cells. Certain nonresponders additionally had low normalized T-cell clonal expansion. The study observed clonal expansion of CD4+ and CD8+ blood T cells by week 6 at 0.1 to 3.0 mg/kg.

The table came from immunoSEQ multiplex PCR; TCRdb's copy has only in-frame clones and leaves some out. The sample consists of around 40,000 clones, 70% to 90% of them appearing once. In regard to this clone: Its cognate antigen is unknown.

In germline, CDR1 is SGHAT, CDR2 FQDESV (reference sequence). The CDR3 runs to 12 residues. The V gene lost 2 bases and the J gene lost 5 bases, with 5 bases spanning the gap. The sample in question was CD4+ or CD8+ T cells sorted from blood, obtained in a trial of the OX40 agonist ivuxolimab. The rearrangement joins TRBV11-1 to TRBJ2-3; unclear D gene. The TCR was taken from an adult with an advanced solid tumor such as melanoma, head and neck, liver or kidney cancer. CDR3 sequence (DNA): TGTGCCAGCAGCTTACAAGGAGATACGCAGTATTTT. It yields the protein CASSLQGDTQYF.